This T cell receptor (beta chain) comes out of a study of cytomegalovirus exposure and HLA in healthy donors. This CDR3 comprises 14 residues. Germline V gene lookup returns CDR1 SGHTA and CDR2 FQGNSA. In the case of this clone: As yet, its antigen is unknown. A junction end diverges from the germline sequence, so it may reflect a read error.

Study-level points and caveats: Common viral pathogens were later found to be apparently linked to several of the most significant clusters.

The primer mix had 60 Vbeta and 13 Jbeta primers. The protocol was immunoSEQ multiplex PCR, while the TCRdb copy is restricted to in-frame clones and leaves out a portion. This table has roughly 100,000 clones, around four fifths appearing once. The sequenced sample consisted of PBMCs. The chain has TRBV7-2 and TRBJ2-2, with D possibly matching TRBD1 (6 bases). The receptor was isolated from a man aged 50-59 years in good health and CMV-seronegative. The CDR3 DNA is TGTGCCAGCAGCCCGGACAGAAACACCGGGGAGCCGTTTTTT. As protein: CASSPDRNTGEPFF.